The clone carrying this T cell receptor beta chain has only a few counts. The CDR3 runs to 16 residues. V was trimmed by 1 base and J by 2 bases, leaving 18 bases between them. Per the germline V gene, CDR1 is SQVTM and CDR2 is ANQGSEA. This specimen comes from a study of CD8 T cells in ankylosing spondylitis. Each CDR3 protein is one row after TCRdb ran MiXCR on the 5' RACE reads. Of 350,000 to 450,000 distinct CDR3 sequences detected, 20% appear once; the ten largest clones hold around 14%. The clonotype originates from a male donor with ankylosing spondylitis or in good health (not recorded which). Sequencing used blood, either unsorted or a sorted T cell fraction (not recorded which). The V gene is TRBV29-1, the J gene TRBJ2-7; unclear D gene. The CDR3 DNA sequence: TGCAGCGTTGAAGTGGCTGGGCCTAGGCCCCCCTACGAGCAGTACTTC. Protein product: CSVEVAGPRPPYEQYF.